This passage covers 10 T cell receptor beta chains from one sample sequenced in a study of response to subunit inactivated influenza vaccine. From the RT-PCR reads, TCRdb called clonotypes with MiXCR, one entry per CDR3 protein. Seen here are 650,000 to 800,000 distinct CDR3 sequences, about a fifth observed once, and the top ten hold about a tenth. Here the sequenced sample was PBMCs from blood, taken more than 4 days after vaccination. The receptor set was obtained from a man aged 50-60 years who received an inactivated influenza vaccine.

There are a few counts of this clonotype. The gene calls are TRBV5-1 and TRBJ2-2, with D possibly TRBD2 on 6 matching bases. Germline V gene sequence: CDR1 SGHRS, CDR2 YFSETQ. The V gene lost 2 bases and the J gene lost 7 bases, with 12 bases spanning the gap. The CDR3 runs to 14 residues. CDR3 region: CASSFGSEGGELFF. CDR3 bases: TGCGCCAGCAGCTTTGGCTCGGAGGGCGGGGAGCTGTTTTTT. The variable domain in full, completed from reference TRBV5-1 and TRBJ2-2, reads KAGVTQTPRYLIKTRGQQVTLSCSPISGHRSVSWYQQTPGQGLQFLFEYFSETQRNKGNFPGRFSGRQFSNSRSEMNVSTLELGDSALYLCASSFGSEGGELFFGEGSRLTVL.

The V call is TRBV5-1, the J call TRBJ1-1; no clear D. From germline, CDR1 is SGHRS and CDR2 YFSETQ. The CDR3 spans 14 residues. V lost 0 bases and J 5 bases, leaving 11 bases between the germline ends. CDR3 region: CASSLAAARTEAFF. DNA of the CDR3: TGCGCCAGCAGCTTGGCGGCGGCTCGGACTGAAGCTTTCTTT.

The J gene is TRBJ2-6, the V gene TRBV29-1; D might be TRBD1 (5 bases). V lost 5 bases and J lost 4, with 12 bases in between. This CDR3 region has 14 residues. Germline V gives CDR1 SQVTM, CDR2 ANQGSEA. The CDR3 DNA follows: TGCAGCGTTTCACCAGGGTCAGGGGCCAACGTCCTGACTTTC. This codes for CSVSPGSGANVLTF. Variable domain in full (rest from reference TRBV29-1 and TRBJ2-6): SAVISQKPSRDICQRGTSLTIQCQVDSQVTMMFWYRQQPGQSLTLIATANQGSEATYESGFVIDKFPISRPNLTFSTLTVSNMSPEDSSIYLCSVSPGSGANVLTFGAGSRLTVL.

The CDR3 DNA sequence: TGTGCCACCAGTGACCTCCGGGACAGTATTAGCACAGATACGCAGTATTTT. Residues: CATSDLRDSISTDTQYF. V and J are TRBV24-1 and TRBJ2-3; 7 bases are shared with TRBD1. Trimming at V came to 4 bases and at J to 0 bases, leaving 9 bases not matched to a gene. Germline CDR1 and CDR2: KGHDR and SFDVKD. CDR3 length: 17 amino acids.

This clonotype was picked up a small number of times. The chain recombines TRBV20-1 with TRBJ2-1; TRBD2 matches at 11 bases. This CDR3 region has 13 residues. The germline V gene has CDR1 DFQATT and CDR2 SNEGSKA (reference sequence). V shed 4 bases, J shed 9 bases, and the junction held 5 bases outside the gene matches. CDR3 sequence: CSAKGLAEIEQFF. The CDR3 region has the DNA TGCAGTGCTAAGGGACTAGCGGAAATTGAGCAGTTCTTC.

In this sample, this clonotype turned up many times. V is TRBV6-6 and J is TRBJ2-5; D gene uncertain. V was shortened by 7 bases and J by 2 bases, with 11 bases between the two germline ends. The CDR3 has 13 residues. Germline CDR1 reads MNHNY; CDR2 reads SVGAGI (reference sequence). The DNA for the CDR3 is TGTGCCAGCAATAGGAGATATCAAGAGACCCAGTACTTC. Residues: CASNRRYQETQYF.

The sample holds many counts of this clonotype. The J gene is TRBJ2-4, the V gene TRBV15; the D is unclear. The V end was cut by 6 bases, the J end by 6 bases, with 9 bases between. The CDR3 sequence is 12 residues long. Germline CDR1 and CDR2: LNHNV and YYDKDF (reference sequence). The CDR3, as DNA: TGTGCCACCAGTAGGGAATTAAACATTCAGTACTTC. Protein: CATSRELNIQYF.

The V gene is TRBV4-2, the J gene TRBJ2-7; 8 nucleotides match TRBD1. CDR1 is LGHNA, CDR2 YNFKEQ, per germline. The CDR3 covers 15 residues. V was pared by 3 bases and J by 5 bases, with 9 bases of the junction left unmatched. In nucleotides, the CDR3 is TGTGCCAGCAGCCAGGCGGACAGGGAATTTGACGAGCAGTACTTC. It encodes CASSQADREFDEQYF.

V gene TRBV3-1 combines with J gene TRBJ2-6; no clear D. CDR3 length: 18 amino acids. The germline V gene has CDR1 LGHDT and CDR2 YNNKEL (reference sequence). V was pared by 1 base and J by 3 bases, with 16 bases between. CDR3 nucleotide sequence: TGTGCCAGCAGCCAAGTGCGGCAGGCCCGAGGTGGGGCCAACGTCCTGACTTTC. This encodes CASSQVRQARGGANVLTF.

The V gene is TRBV12-3 or TRBV12-4, the J gene TRBJ2-3, with 9 bases that match TRBD1. This CDR3 spans 16 amino acids. V was pared by 2 bases and J by 3 bases, with 6 bases of the junction left unmatched. CDR3 nucleotides: TGTGCCAGCAGTTTATTACTCGGACAGGGGACAGATACGCAGTATTTT. Encoded protein: CASSLLLGQGTDTQYF.